This T cell receptor beta chain derives from a study of T-cell reconstitution after alpha-beta-depleted transplantation in children. Trimming pared 0 bases from V and 7 bases from J, leaving 13 bases between. There are 15 residues in the CDR3. The V gene's germline CDR1 is SGHAT and CDR2 FQNNGV. Regarding the study as a whole: A year had passed since transplant, and T-cell counts and diversity by then came mostly from newly produced T cells. Approximately two months post-transplant, alpha-beta T cells reportedly originated from several hundred expanded graft clones.

Unique molecular identifiers were used to barcode this TCRbeta library. From the PCR reads, TCRdb called clonotypes with MiXCR, one entry per CDR3 protein. The repertoire holds just under 350,000 distinct CDR3 sequences, with roughly 17% as singletons. With regard to this clonotype: Its antigen is unidentified.

The gene calls are TRBV11-2 and TRBJ1-5, with a possible D match to TRBD1 (6 bases). This material consisted of PBMCs, mostly from graft donor cells, taken 360 days after TCRalphabeta/CD19-depleted stem cell transplant. This sequence was found in a male patient aged 2-15 years who had a stem cell transplant for acute lymphoblastic leukemia, so the T cells may come from the graft donor. The DNA for the CDR3 is TGTGCCAGCAGCTTAGACCCAGGGGTGGGCCAGCCCCAGCATTTT. This gives the protein CASSLDPGVGQPQHF.